This passage covers 22 T cell receptor beta chains from one sample sequenced in a study of T cell changes during pregnancy in multiple sclerosis. This table comes from immunoSEQ multiplex PCR, and its TCRdb copy is limited to in-frame clones, with some not included. This table has 120,000 or so clones, approximately 93% appearing once. The source was peripheral blood, collected before pregnancy. The receptors shown here come from a female donor with multiple sclerosis, enrolled in a pregnancy study.

The V call is TRBV4-1, the J call TRBJ2-7; TRBD1 matches 9 bases. Germline lookup yields CDR1 MGHRA and CDR2 YSYEKL. The CDR3 runs to 16 residues. J was trimmed by 5 bases and V by 4 bases; bases with no gene match: 12. CDR3 residues: CASSLLGTGPKDEQYF. The CDR3 DNA reads TGCGCCAGCAGCCTCCTGGGGACAGGGCCCAAGGACGAGCAGTACTTC.

CDR3 nucleotides: TGTGCCAGCGGAGACTACGGAAACACCATATATTTT. Translation gives CASGDYGNTIYF. The chain links TRBV5-6 to TRBJ1-3; no clear D gene. The ends were cut back, 7 bases at V and 4 bases at J, with 9 bases in the middle. CDR3 size: 12 residues. CDR1 is SGHDT, CDR2 YYEEEE, per germline.

The rearrangement links TRBV11-2 to TRBJ2-1; TRBD1 matches 8 bases. CDR1 and CDR2 (germline): SGHAT, FQNNGV. The CDR3 spans 14 residues. V was pared by 5 bases and J by 7 bases, with 7 bases of the junction left unmatched. CDR3 sequence (DNA): TGTGCCAGCAGCCCTCGGACAGGGTGGAATGAGCAGTTCTTC. Translation gives CASSPRTGWNEQFF.

DNA of the CDR3: TGTGCCAGTTCCTCCGGGACAGGTGAGCAGTTCTTC. It specifies CASSSGTGEQFF. This chain uses TRBV30 with TRBJ2-1, with TRBD1 matching 8 bases. The trim removed 8 bases at V and 9 bases at J, leaving 9 bases unmatched. CDR1 and CDR2 from the germline V gene are GTSNPN and SVGIG (reference sequence). The CDR3 runs 12 residues. Complete variable domain (other parts from reference TRBV30 and TRBJ2-1): SQTIHQWPATLVQPVGSPLSLECTVEGTSNPNLYWYRQAAGRGLQLLFYSVGIGQISSEVPQNLSASRPQDRQFILSSKKLLLSDSGFYLCASSSGTGEQFFGPGTRLTVL.

V is TRBV5-8 and J is TRBJ1-6, with D perhaps TRBD1 (5 bases). The CDR3 extends over 12 amino acids. The germline CDR1 and CDR2 sequences are SGHTS and YDEGEE. Trimming left V 3 bases short and J 13 bases short, with 11 bases between. DNA of the CDR3: TGTGCCAGCAGCTCACCTCAGGGTCCCCTCCACTTT. It translates to CASSSPQGPLHF.

The CDR3 loop reads CASSLIADSYEQYF. The CDR3 region has the DNA TGTGCCAGCAGTTTAATAGCGGATTCCTACGAGCAGTACTTC. This chain uses TRBV28 with TRBJ2-7, with D perhaps matching TRBD2 (6 bases). The CDR3 runs to 14 residues. V was trimmed by 2 bases and J by 1 base, leaving 9 bases between them. Per the germline V gene, CDR1 is MDHEN and CDR2 is SYDVKM.

V usage is TRBV9 and J usage is TRBJ2-3, with TRBD1 matching 10 bases. CDR1 and CDR2 (germline): SGDLS, YYNGEE. There are 16 residues in the CDR3. The V gene end was trimmed by 4 bases and the J gene end by 5 bases; junction bases not matched to a gene: 10. CDR3 loop: CASSKRQGALGDTQYF. For the CDR3, the DNA is TGTGCCAGCAGCAAACGACAGGGGGCTTTGGGAGATACGCAGTATTTT. Combining the CDR3 with reference TRBV9 and TRBJ2-3 gives the whole variable domain DSGVTQTPKHLITATGQRVTLRCSPRSGDLSVYWYQQSLDQGLQFLIQYYNGEERAKGNILERFSAQQFPDLHSELNLSSLELGDSALYFCASSKRQGALGDTQYFGPGTRLTVL.

The chain is built from TRBV6-5 and TRBJ2-7, with 9 bases matching TRBD1. Trimming cost V 0 bases and J 6 bases; bases outside gene matches: 6. Per the germline V gene, CDR1 is MNHEY and CDR2 is SVGAGI. This CDR3 contains 15 residues. The DNA for the CDR3 is TGTGCCAGCAGTTACTCCGGGACAGGGTACGGCGAGCAGTACTTC. It yields the protein CASSYSGTGYGEQYF.

The V and J genes are TRBV7-3 and TRBJ1-1; 10 bases match TRBD1. The trim removed 6 bases at V and 4 bases at J, leaving 5 bases unmatched. The germline V gene has CDR1 SGHTA and CDR2 FQGTGA. The CDR3 has 14 residues. The CDR3 region is CASRTGGAGTEAFF. The DNA for the CDR3 is TGTGCCAGCAGGACAGGGGGCGCGGGCACTGAAGCTTTCTTT.

J is TRBJ2-2 and V is TRBV7-9; TRBD2 aligns across 13 bases. The CDR3 loop spans 16 amino acids. The V gene's germline CDR1 is SEHNR and CDR2 FQNEAQ (reference sequence). The J segment lost 9 bases and the V segment lost 3 bases, leaving 7 bases of the junction unmatched. The CDR3 protein is CASSLGTSGVLRELFF. CDR3 DNA sequence: TGTGCCAGCAGCTTGGGGACTAGCGGGGTCCTGAGGGAGCTGTTTTTT.

The gene calls are TRBV28 and TRBJ2-7; 10 positions match TRBD1. Germline assignment: CDR1 MDHEN and CDR2 SYDVKM. With 3 bases clipped from V and 6 bases from J, the junction kept 5 bases outside the gene matches. This CDR3 region has 14 residues. CDR3 region: CASSFRDRGGEQYF. CDR3 coding DNA: TGTGCCAGCAGTTTTCGGGACAGGGGCGGCGAGCAGTACTTC.

The CDR3 nucleotides read TGTGCCAGCAGTTACGACCACAGGGGCTACAATGAGCAGTTCTTC. This translates into CASSYDHRGYNEQFF. The chain joins TRBV6-5 to TRBJ2-1; 7 nucleotides agree with TRBD1. The germline V gene has CDR1 MNHEY and CDR2 SVGAGI. CDR3 size: 15 residues. Trimming at V came to 2 bases and at J to 3 bases, leaving 4 bases not matched to a gene.

CDR3 sequence (DNA): TGTGCCAGCAGCTCTCAGCGGGAGAGAAATTACAATGAGCAGTTCTTC. Protein sequence: CASSSQRERNYNEQFF. The chain links TRBV7-9 to TRBJ2-1; 8 bases match TRBD2. Germline V gene data show CDR1 as SEHNR and CDR2 as FQNEAQ (reference sequence). After removal of 4 bases from V and 4 bases from J, the junction contained 9 bases not matched to a gene. This CDR3 has 16 amino acids.

The V gene is TRBV19, the J gene TRBJ2-7, with D hard to call. Germline values: CDR1 LNHDA, CDR2 SQIVND (reference sequence). This CDR3 comprises 17 residues. Trimming cost V 3 bases and J 6 bases, with 24 bases left between them. The CDR3 coding sequence is TGTGCCAGTAGTATTGTTACAGCCATAGGCCCTACAAGCGAGCAGTACTTC. Amino acids: CASSIVTAIGPTSEQYF.

The CDR3: CAWIPSGGTYNEQFF. CDR3 DNA sequence: TGTGCCTGGATCCCTAGCGGGGGGACTTACAATGAGCAGTTCTTC. V gene TRBV30 combines with J gene TRBJ2-1; TRBD2 matches at 11 bases. This CDR3 is built from 15 residues. The germline gives CDR1 GTSNPN, CDR2 SVGIG (reference sequence). The J segment lost 4 bases and the V segment lost 4 bases, leaving 6 bases of the junction unmatched.

This chain links TRBV5-1 with TRBJ2-3; TRBD2 matches 8 bases. The germline CDR1 and CDR2 sequences are SGHRS and YFSETQ. The CDR3 has 15 residues. V was clipped by 2 bases and J by 6 bases; unmatched bases: 8. In DNA form, the CDR3 reads TGCGCCAGCAGCTTTTCCGGGACTAGGGGTGATACGCAGTATTTT. It yields the protein CASSFSGTRGDTQYF.

The chain carries TRBV7-9 and TRBJ2-1, with 11 positions matching TRBD1. This CDR3 contains 17 residues. Germline V CDR1 and CDR2: SEHNR, FQNEAQ (reference sequence). Germline trimming cut 4 bases from V and 2 bases from J; bases unmatched to any gene: 7. The CDR3 region is CASSSPGQGATYNEQFF. The DNA for the CDR3 is TGTGCCAGCAGCTCGCCAGGACAGGGGGCAACCTACAATGAGCAGTTCTTC.

The J gene is TRBJ1-2, the V gene TRBV28; TRBD1 aligns across 7 bases. V dropped 10 bases and J dropped 4; count of bases not matched to a gene: 6. The CDR3 length is 12 residues. Germline lookup yields CDR1 MDHEN and CDR2 SYDVKM. Here the CDR3 DNA reads TGTGCCATCAGGGGGGACAGCTATGGCTACACCTTC. Protein sequence: CAIRGDSYGYTF.

In its sample, this clone was seen once. V gene TRBV5-6 combines with J gene TRBJ1-2; D is possibly TRBD1 (5 bases). Trimming stripped 4 bases from V and 5 bases from J, with 18 bases between. Germline V CDR1 and CDR2: SGHDT, YYEEEE. The CDR3 is 15 amino acids. CDR3 loop: CASSPDIPVGYGYTF. The CDR3 region has the DNA TGTGCCAGCAGCCCGGACATCCCGGTTGGGTATGGCTACACCTTC.

The gene calls are TRBV27 and TRBJ1-5; weak D call: TRBD1 (5 bases). Trimming shortened V by 5 bases and J by 3 bases, and 17 bases separated the two germline ends. CDR1 and CDR2 (germline): MNHEY, SMNVEV (reference sequence). The CDR3 consists of 16 residues. Written as DNA, the CDR3 is TGTGCCAGCAGTCCCAGGGCAGAACGCCTCAATCAGCCCCAGCATTTT. Translated: CASSPRAERLNQPQHF.

In DNA, the CDR3 is TGTGCCAGCAGGAGACAGGGCTATTATGGCTACACCTTC. It codes for CASRRQGYYGYTF. The rearrangement links TRBV27 to TRBJ1-2; the match to TRBD1 covers 7 bases. J lost 5 bases, V lost 6 bases, and 6 bases had no gene match. The germline gives CDR1 MNHEY, CDR2 SMNVEV (reference sequence). CDR3 length equals 13 residues.

The chain links TRBV5-4 to TRBJ2-7; TRBD1 matches 9 bases. CDR3 length equals 14 residues. The V and J ends lost 4 bases and 1 base, in that order; junction bases with no gene match: 3. CDR1 SGHNT and CDR2 YYREEE come from the germline V gene (reference sequence). The CDR3 DNA sequence: TGTGCCAGCAGCCGCGGGACAGGGTCCTACGAGCAGTACTTC. Translation gives CASSRGTGSYEQYF.